These 2 T cell receptor beta chains were sequenced from one sample in a study of CD8 T cells in Susac syndrome (dated by TCRdb to the late 2010s). The library was generated by the immunoSEQ multiplex PCR assay. RNA was extracted with the RNeasy kit and roughly 0.45 to 1 ug was reverse transcribed using random hexamers. TCRdb trimmed public reads at Q25 via fastp, called clones via MiXCR and kept in-frame beta chains. CDR3 protein duplicates are merged, each entry listing the most common genes and DNA. The sample data list 250,000 to 350,000 distinct CDR3 sequences, and roughly 85% of these were observed just once. The ten top clones hold about 0.11% of the sample. Source material: CD8+ T cells from PBMCs. These receptors all come from a human donor with multiple sclerosis.

The rearrangement links TRBV19 to TRBJ1-4, with TRBD1 identical over 7 bases. Germline values: CDR1 LNHDA, CDR2 SQIVND (reference sequence). V shed 5 bases, J shed 5 bases, and the junction held 8 bases outside the gene matches. This CDR3 region has 15 residues. CDR3: CASSFDRVENEKLFF. For the CDR3, the DNA is TGTGCCAGTAGTTTCGACAGGGTGGAGAATGAAAAACTGTTTTTT. Full variable domain (remainder filled in from reference TRBV19 and TRBJ1-4): DGGITQSPKYLFRKEGQNVTLSCEQNLNHDAMYWYRQDPGQGLRLIYYSQIVNDFQKGDIAEGYSVSREKKESFPLTVTSAQKNPTAFYLCASSFDRVENEKLFFGSGTQLSVL.

J is TRBJ2-7 and V is TRBV20-1, with a weak D call TRBD2 (6 bases). V shed 3 bases and J shed 0 bases, with 9 bases lying between them. This CDR3 is 13 amino acids long. Germline CDR1 reads DFQATT; CDR2 reads SNEGSKA (reference sequence). This chain's CDR3 is CSASGTFSYEQYF. CDR3 sequence (DNA): TGCAGTGCTAGCGGGACTTTCTCCTACGAGCAGTACTTC.